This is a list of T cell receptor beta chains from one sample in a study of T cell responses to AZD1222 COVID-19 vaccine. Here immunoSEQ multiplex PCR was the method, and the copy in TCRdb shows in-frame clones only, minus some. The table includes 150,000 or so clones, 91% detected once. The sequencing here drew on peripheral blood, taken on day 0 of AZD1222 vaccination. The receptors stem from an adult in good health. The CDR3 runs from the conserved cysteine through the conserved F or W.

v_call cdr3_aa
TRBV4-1 CASSQDLGRGGRKNIQYF
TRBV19 CASSIQLGAYNEQFF
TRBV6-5 CASSYGQGRTEAFF
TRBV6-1 CASSEEPGSSYEQYF
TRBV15 CATSRVMGQPQHF
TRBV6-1 CASSEIGGNRNYGYTF
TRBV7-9 CASSLVGSEAFF
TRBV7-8 CASSFWDRNTEAFF
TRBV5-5 CASSSGPNYGYTF
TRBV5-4 CASSLSPSPPVRDTEAFF
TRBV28 CASARDRVDPGELFF
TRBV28 CASSSAGTADNNEQFF
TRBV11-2 CASSFLGGETQYF
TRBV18 CASSHDSSYGYTF
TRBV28 CASSLLGLLNTEAFF
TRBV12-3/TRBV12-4 CASAWGGGGIQYF
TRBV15 CATSRDQQSEQPQHF
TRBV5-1 CASSTPLPAGRGSDTQYF
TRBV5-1 CASSTGPDGYTF
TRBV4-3 CASSLAPTDTQYF
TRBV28 CASSSTSGNPYEQYF
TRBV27 CASSFVGETEAFF
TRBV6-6 CASSYRQGAGGYTF
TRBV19 CASSSKGRTDTQYF
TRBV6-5 CASTDTTGNNEQFF
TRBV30 CAWSGGTNYGYTF
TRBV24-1 CATSDGSQVFSSEQYF
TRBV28 CASSFSGMGAGVSGEQFF
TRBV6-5 CASNREYSNQPQHF
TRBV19 CASSHPGPSSYTF
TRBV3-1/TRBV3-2 CASTPGQGNEKLFF